These 20 T cell receptor beta chains originate from one sample sequenced in a study of a mutant IDH1 vaccine in newly diagnosed glioma. Antigen specificity for these receptors is unknown. Measured with immunoSEQ multiplex PCR; TCRdb has only the in-frame clones, and not every one. The sample records 25,000 to 30,000 clones, around 92% being singletons. As to time point: week 5, during vaccination. Doses of 300 ug of mutant IDH1 20-mer peptide were given with topical imiquimod. This material consisted of PBMCs, taken from a glioma patient whose treatment included an IDH1 peptide vaccine. The receptor source for this set is a man aged 18 to 29 with glioma.

The rearrangement uses TRBV19 and TRBJ1-5; 10 nucleotides match TRBD1. Germline assignment: CDR1 LNHDA and CDR2 SQIVND (reference sequence). Trimming took 3 bases from V and 9 from J; bases not matched to a gene: 8. The CDR3 runs to 15 residues. CDR3 protein: CASSIGGQGRWPQHF. For the CDR3, the DNA is TGTGCCAGTAGTATCGGGGGACAGGGGAGGTGGCCCCAGCATTTT.

Here the CDR3 DNA reads TGTGCCAGCACCCAGGACAGAAATCAGCCCCAGCATTTT. The encoded protein is CASTQDRNQPQHF. The V and J genes are TRBV6-1 and TRBJ1-5; maybe TRBD1 (6 bases). The CDR3 runs to 13 residues. Per the germline V gene, CDR1 is MNHNS and CDR2 is SASEGT. Deletions cut 7 bases from V and 4 bases from J, with 11 bases between.

The chain links TRBV7-8 to TRBJ1-4; D remains ambiguous. CDR3 length equals 14 residues. The germline V and J ends were trimmed by 6 bases and 8 bases, with 16 bases remaining between them. Germline V gene lookup returns CDR1 SGHVS and CDR2 FQNEAQ. The DNA of the CDR3 is TGTGCCAGCAGTCAAGTCGGCCTGGGGGAAAAACTGTTTTTT. It encodes CASSQVGLGEKLFF.

V is TRBV14 and J is TRBJ1-6; the D is unclear. CDR3 size: 14 residues. Germline CDR1 is SGHDN and CDR2 is FVKESK. V shed 0 bases and J shed 9 bases, with 9 bases lying between them. CDR3 region: CASSQDLEGSPLHF. The CDR3 DNA reads TGTGCCAGCAGCCAAGATCTAGAGGGTTCACCCCTCCACTTT.

The chain couples TRBV7-9 to TRBJ1-4; 7 positions agree with TRBD1. With V trimmed by 4 bases and J by 4 bases, 18 bases remained unmatched. The CDR3 covers 19 residues. Germline V gene data show CDR1 as SEHNR and CDR2 as FQNEAQ (reference sequence). The DNA for the CDR3 is TGTGCCAGCAGCTCCCCCCCGCCGGGACAGCTAGAGAGTAATGAAAAACTGTTTTTT. Its translation: CASSSPPPGQLESNEKLFF.

This chain connects TRBV19 to TRBJ1-5, with TRBD1 as a possible D gene (5 bases). V lost 5 bases and J 4 bases, leaving 15 bases between the germline ends. CDR1 is LNHDA, CDR2 SQIVND, per germline (reference sequence). The CDR3 covers 15 residues. The CDR3 is CASSRGDGNNQPQHF. For the CDR3, the DNA is TGTGCCAGTAGTCGAGGGGACGGCAATAATCAGCCCCAGCATTTT.

The chain combines TRBV30 with TRBJ1-5, with a tentative D call TRBD1 (5 bases). The CDR3 has 13 amino acids. The V gene's germline CDR1 is GTSNPN and CDR2 SVGIG (reference sequence). Trimming took 1 base from V and 2 from J, leaving 6 bases between them. The CDR3 bases are TGTGCCTGGAGTGGGGGGGGCAATCAGCCCCAGCATTTT. Protein: CAWSGGGNQPQHF.

This clone was seen a handful of times. The chain couples TRBV6-5 to TRBJ1-3, with TRBD1 matching 10 bases. The CDR3 has 15 residues. Germline lookup yields CDR1 MNHEY and CDR2 SVGAGI. The J segment lost 2 bases and the V segment lost 5 bases, leaving 3 bases of the junction unmatched. CDR3 sequence reads: CASSKGQGTGNTIYF. The CDR3 bases are TGTGCCAGCAGTAAGGGACAGGGGACTGGAAACACCATATATTTT.

V and J are TRBV18 and TRBJ1-5, with 7 bases aligning to TRBD1. Germline CDR1 KGHSH, CDR2 LQKENI. Germline trimming cut 3 bases from V and 2 bases from J; bases unmatched to any gene: 4. The CDR3 consists of 15 residues. The CDR3 sequence is CASSPQGGGNQPQHF. CDR3 DNA: TGTGCCAGCTCACCGCAGGGGGGGGGCAATCAGCCCCAGCATTTT.

The V call is TRBV7-9, the J call TRBJ2-5, with a weak D call TRBD2 (6 bases). Germline V gene lookup returns CDR1 SEHNR and CDR2 FQNEAQ (reference sequence). Trimming removed 5 bases at V and 3 bases at J, with 13 bases between. This CDR3 has 14 amino acids. CDR3 in DNA: TGTGCCAGCAGCATGGGGCGGGACGAAGAGACCCAGTACTTC. Encoded protein: CASSMGRDEETQYF.

This clone came up once. The chain combines TRBV30 with TRBJ1-4, with a tentative D call TRBD1 (5 bases). The CDR3 has 13 amino acids. The V end lost 6 bases, the J end lost 3 bases, and 11 bases lay between the germline ends. Germline V gene sequence: CDR1 GTSNPN, CDR2 SVGIG (reference sequence). CDR3 in DNA: TGTGCCTGCCGGGACCCCCCTAATGAAAAACTGTTTTTT. Translated, it gives CACRDPPNEKLFF.

The chain joins TRBV7-2 to TRBJ1-5, with D possibly matching TRBD1 (6 bases). CDR3 length: 13 amino acids. CDR1 is SGHTA, CDR2 FQGNSA, per germline. V lost 4 bases to trimming and J lost 5 bases, with 9 bases between them. The CDR3 bases are TGTGCCAGCAGCTCACAGGGTGATCAGCCCCAGCATTTT. It specifies CASSSQGDQPQHF.

The rearrangement uses TRBV6-5 and TRBJ2-5; no firm D call. V was clipped by 10 bases and J by 2 bases, with 11 bases between them. The CDR3 loop spans 12 amino acids. CDR1 is MNHEY, CDR2 SVGAGI, per germline. CDR3 nucleotide sequence: TGTGCCACCCGGCGTACACAAGAGACCCAGTACTTC. It is translated as CATRRTQETQYF.

J is TRBJ1-4 and V is TRBV5-8; D ambiguous. V lost 2 bases and J lost 0, with 5 bases in between. The length of the CDR3 is 14 residues. Germline CDR1 SGHTS, CDR2 YDEGEE. The CDR3 sequence is CASSFLTTNEKLFF. In nucleotides, the CDR3 is TGTGCCAGCAGCTTTTTAACAACTAATGAAAAACTGTTTTTT.

The rearrangement uses TRBV10-3 and TRBJ1-4; TRBD1 might be the D (5 bases). V was trimmed by 8 bases and J by 10 bases, leaving 11 bases between them. Germline loops: CDR1 ENHRY, CDR2 SYGVKD. The CDR3 is 11 residues long. The CDR3 coding sequence is TGTGCCATCCGACAGAGAACAAAACTGTTTTTT. Translation gives CAIRQRTKLFF.

V and J are TRBV28 and TRBJ1-2; unclear D gene. The CDR3 sequence is 14 residues long. With 3 bases removed from V and 4 bases from J, the gap between germline ends came to 12 bases. Germline V gives CDR1 MDHEN, CDR2 SYDVKM. CDR3 protein: CASSFSGGPYGYTF. For the CDR3, the DNA is TGTGCCAGCAGTTTCAGTGGAGGGCCCTATGGCTACACCTTC.

The chain uses TRBV20-1 and TRBJ1-2, with D uncertain. CDR3 length: 11 residues. Trimming shortened V by 3 bases and J by 6 bases, and 8 bases separated the two germline ends. CDR1 is DFQATT, CDR2 SNEGSKA, per germline (reference sequence). CDR3 sequence: CSASLGNGYTF. The CDR3 DNA reads as TGCAGTGCTAGTTTGGGGAATGGCTACACCTTC.

This chain connects TRBV30 to TRBJ2-1; D is possibly TRBD2 (6 bases). CDR1 is GTSNPN and CDR2 is SVGIG in the germline V gene (reference sequence). The length of the CDR3 is 16 residues. V was cut by 0 bases and J by 0 bases, with 12 bases left in between. Here the CDR3 reads CAWSVPGLSSYNEQFF. CDR3 nucleotide sequence: TGTGCCTGGAGTGTACCGGGACTTAGCTCCTACAATGAGCAGTTCTTC.

The chain recombines TRBV19 with TRBJ1-4; no firm D call. Trimming removed 5 bases from V and 3 bases from J, with 13 bases in between. This CDR3 region has 15 residues. CDR1 and CDR2 (germline): LNHDA, SQIVND (reference sequence). This CDR3 is CASSPSGAPNEKLFF. Here the CDR3 DNA reads TGTGCCAGTAGTCCATCAGGAGCCCCTAATGAAAAACTGTTTTTT.

There are a few counts of this clone. The chain couples TRBV12-5 to TRBJ2-1; 7 positions match TRBD2. This CDR3 is 15 amino acids long. The germline gives CDR1 LGHNT, CDR2 FRNRAP. V lost 4 bases and J lost 0; bases outside the gene matches: 3. CDR3 coding DNA: TGTGCTAGTGGTTCAGCGGGAAGCTCCTACAATGAGCAGTTCTTC. It yields the protein CASGSAGSSYNEQFF.